This TCR beta chain emerged from a study of beta chain features in type 1 diabetes. Expressed TCRB transcripts were sequenced because the entire RNA isolate underwent reverse transcription. TCRdb's copy holds only in-frame clones and misses some; the assay was immunoSEQ multiplex PCR. The sample has under 350,000 clones; 13% to 15% are singletons. Study-wide points: Sampled from patients, naive, central memory and Treg TCRB repertoires appeared more similar than those sampled from healthy donors. Shortening of TCRB CDR3s, moderate but significant, appeared in all four CD4+ subsets of Type 1 diabetes patients. Although PCR might favor shorter templates, it would do so equally in patients and controls. Whether HLA type influences TCRB rearrangement remained unresolved here. The VDJ junctions of type 1 diabetes patients carried fewer insertions and more deletions.

The V gene's germline CDR1 is SQVTM and CDR2 ANQGSEA. The CDR3 runs 15 residues. The junction had 11 bases not matched to a gene; V was cut back by 7 bases and J by 3 bases. As for this clone: The antigen is unknown.

The genes are TRBV29-1 and TRBJ2-1, with 8 bases that match TRBD2. Sequenced material: naive CD4+ T cells from blood. The receptor was isolated from a man aged 30-40 years with type 1 diabetes. In nucleotides, the CDR3 is TGCAGCGCCGGTCGGGCGGGGGGATACTACAATGAGCAGTTCTTC. Its protein is CSAGRAGGYYNEQFF.